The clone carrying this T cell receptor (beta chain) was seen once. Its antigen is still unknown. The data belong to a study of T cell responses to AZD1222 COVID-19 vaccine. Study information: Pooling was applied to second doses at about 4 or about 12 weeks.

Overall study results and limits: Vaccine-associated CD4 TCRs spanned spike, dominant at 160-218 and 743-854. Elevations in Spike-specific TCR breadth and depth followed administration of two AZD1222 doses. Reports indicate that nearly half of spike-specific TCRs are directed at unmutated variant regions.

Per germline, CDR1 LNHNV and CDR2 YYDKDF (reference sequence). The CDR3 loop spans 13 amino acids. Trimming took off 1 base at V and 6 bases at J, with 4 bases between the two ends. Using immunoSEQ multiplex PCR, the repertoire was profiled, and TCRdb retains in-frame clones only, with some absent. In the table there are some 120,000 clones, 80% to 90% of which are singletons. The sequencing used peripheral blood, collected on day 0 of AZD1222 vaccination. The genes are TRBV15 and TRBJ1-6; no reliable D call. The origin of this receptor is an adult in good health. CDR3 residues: CATSRAGNSPLHF. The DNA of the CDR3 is TGTGCCACCAGCAGAGCGGGTAATTCACCCCTCCACTTT.